This entry describes one TCR beta chain. What it recognizes is unknown. The data stem from a study of blood T cell dynamics during melanoma immunotherapy. Overall study: Metastatic melanoma patients received first-line pembrolizumab or nivolumab plus ipilimumab. Study-level results: Whether repertoire-driving clones were melanoma-specific could not be determined.

DNA loading was fixed at 350 to 450 ng for all bulk PBMC samples. The repertoire was sequenced with immunoSEQ multiplex PCR; TCRdb's copy has only in-frame clones and lacks some. Of roughly 12,000 clones detected, roughly 88% appear once; the ten largest clones hold around 5.8%. Time point defined: week 3, after first cycle of checkpoint inhibitor. Between the trimmed V and J ends, which lost 3 bases and 3 bases, there was a span of 8 bases. CDR3 length: 13 residues. Per germline, CDR1 MDHEN and CDR2 SYDVKM. The starting material was blood, obtained from a patient treated with checkpoint blockade. The receptor comes from a human donor with melanoma. The V gene is TRBV28, the J gene TRBJ1-2; D not certain. CDR3 bases: TGTGCCAGCAGTTTCAACAGAGACTATGGCTACACCTTC. Its translation: CASSFNRDYGYTF.